This is a list of T cell receptor beta chains from one sample in a study of beta chain features in type 1 diabetes. The method was immunoSEQ multiplex PCR; TCRdb's version includes in-frame clones alone and lacks a portion of them. In the table there are more than 300,000 clones, 7.5% to 9% of which are singletons. Sequencing was done on a sample of central memory CD4+ T cells from blood. These receptors all come from a woman aged 18-35 years in good health. Each CDR3 is given with its conserved first and last residue. The D gene is left open where the match is weak. For some rows the clone size is stated as once, few or many, or as a class when expanded; others skip it.

clone size,V gene,J gene,D gene,CDR3 DNA,CDR3 protein
few,TRBV10-3,TRBJ2-5,TRBD2,TGTGCCATCAGCACTTCGGGCGGGAGCCCCGAGACCCAGTACTTC,CAISTSGGSPETQYF
-,TRBV18,TRBJ2-3,-,TGTGCCAGCTCCCCTAGGTCAGATACGCAGTATTTT,CASSPRSDTQYF
-,TRBV6-6,TRBJ2-7,-,TGTGCCAGCAGGGATAAAACCGGGTTCTCCTACGAGCAGTACTTC,CASRDKTGFSYEQYF
many,TRBV13,TRBJ2-4,-,TGTGCCAGCAGCTCTTCGGGAAACATTCAGTACTTC,CASSSSGNIQYF
-,TRBV7-3,TRBJ2-1,TRBD2,TGTGCCAGCAGCTCAGGCGGGAGTATTCATGAGCAGTTCTTC,CASSSGGSIHEQFF
-,TRBV4-3,TRBJ2-3,TRBD1,TGCGCCAGCAGCCAGGCCGGGACAGGCACAGATACGCAGTATTTT,CASSQAGTGTDTQYF
few,TRBV20-1,TRBJ2-5,-,TGCAGTGCTAGTATCGGAGAGACCCAGTACTTC,CSASIGETQYF
few,TRBV4-2,TRBJ2-7,-,TGTGCCAGCAGCCAAGACCCGACAGGCTCCTACGAGCAGTACTTC,CASSQDPTGSYEQYF
-,TRBV27,TRBJ2-7,TRBD2,TGTGCCAGCAGTTTATGGGGGACTAGCGGGTACGAGCAGTACTTC,CASSLWGTSGYEQYF
few,TRBV7-8,TRBJ2-5,TRBD2,TGTGCCAGCACAGCGGGACAAGAGACCCAGTACTTC,CASTAGQETQYF
-,TRBV7-2,TRBJ1-3,TRBD1,TGTGCCAGCAGTCAACGGACAGGGGGACCAGGAAACACCATATATTTT,CASSQRTGGPGNTIYF
few,TRBV2,TRBJ1-2,-,TGTGCCAGCAGTGTCCGGTATGGGGGCTACACCTTC,CASSVRYGGYTF
-,TRBV6-6,TRBJ1-2,-,TGTGCCAGCAGTCCCCCGGGCTCCCATGGCTACACCTTC,CASSPPGSHGYTF
-,TRBV5-1,TRBJ2-7,-,TGCGCCAGCAGCCCTGAGGTCACCTACGAGCAGTACTTC,CASSPEVTYEQYF
-,TRBV19,TRBJ2-2,-,TGTGCCAGTAGTATAGCGGCAGGGATGGAGGCCGGGGAGCTGTTTTTT,CASSIAAGMEAGELFF
many,TRBV9,TRBJ2-1,TRBD2,TGTGCCAGCAACCCCAACCCGACTAGCGGGAGTGGTGAGCAGTTCTTC,CASNPNPTSGSGEQFF
-,TRBV28,TRBJ1-1,-,TGTGCCAGCAGTTTGATGGGCTTAGGCGAGAACACTGAAGCTTTCTTT,CASSLMGLGENTEAFF
many,TRBV28,TRBJ2-5,-,TGTGCCAGCAGTTTATGGCAGGATGGGGAGACCCAGTACTTC,CASSLWQDGETQYF
-,TRBV2,TRBJ2-5,-,TGTGCCAGCAGTAAAGGGCTAGGAGGCCGAGAGACCCAGTACTTC,CASSKGLGGRETQYF
-,TRBV2,TRBJ1-1,-,TGTGCCAGCAGTGCCGATCGGGTAGGGTTGCGCACTGAAGCTTTCTTT,CASSADRVGLRTEAFF
-,TRBV4-1,TRBJ2-2,TRBD1,TGCGCCAGCAGCAGACAGGGGTTGAGCGGGGAGCTGTTTTTT,CASSRQGLSGELFF
-,TRBV9,TRBJ2-2,-,TGTGCCAGCAGCGTCCTGACAGGTCCCGGGGAGCTGTTTTTT,CASSVLTGPGELFF
-,TRBV18,TRBJ1-1,-,TGTGCCAGCTCACCAGACAGCACAGAAGCTTTCTTT,CASSPDSTEAFF
few,TRBV28,TRBJ1-2,-,TGTGCCAGCAGTTTATTCCGGAGAGTTGTACCTGCGGCAGATGGCTACACCTTC,CASSLFRRVVPAADGYTF
many,TRBV7-9,TRBJ2-1,TRBD2,TGTGCCAGCAGCACAAGAGCGGGATCCTACAATGAGCAGTTCTTC,CASSTRAGSYNEQFF
-,TRBV29-1,TRBJ1-2,TRBD1,TGCAGCGTAGGACCAGGGGGCAGGAACTATGGCTACACCTTC,CSVGPGGRNYGYTF
few,TRBV4-1,TRBJ2-1,-,TGCGCCAGCAGCCAAGTGGACTTAACATGGCACTCTGAGCAGTTCTTC,CASSQVDLTWHSEQFF
-,TRBV5-6,TRBJ2-1,-,TGTGCCAGCAGCCGTGCCGGGACCCCGGGTAATGAGCAGTTCTTC,CASSRAGTPGNEQFF
many,TRBV7-9,TRBJ1-4,-,TGTGCCAGCAGCATCTGGGGAACTAATGAAAAACTGTTTTTT,CASSIWGTNEKLFF
-,TRBV5-1,TRBJ2-3,TRBD2,TGCGCCAGCAGCATACTAGCGTCGACAGATACGCAGTATTTT,CASSILASTDTQYF
few,TRBV29-1,TRBJ1-2,TRBD1,TGCAGCGTTAGGGGGCAGATAATCGGCTCTGGCTACACCTTC,CSVRGQIIGSGYTF
-,TRBV6-5,TRBJ2-2,-,TGTGCCAGCAGGACAGGTTCTTCTATGGCCGGGGAGCTGTTTTTT,CASRTGSSMAGELFF
few,TRBV28,TRBJ2-3,-,TGTGCCAGCAGCGCCCTTGCTAGGACTGATACGCAGTATTTT,CASSALARTDTQYF
few,TRBV6-6,TRBJ1-4,-,TGTGCCTCTTCATCGTCCGGGACAACTCGCGAAAAACTGTTTTTT,CASSSSGTTREKLFF
few,TRBV6-1,TRBJ2-1,TRBD2,TGTGCCAGCGGACTAGCGGCAGCAAACAATGAGCAGTTCTTC,CASGLAAANNEQFF
-,TRBV25-1,TRBJ2-1,-,TGTGCCAGCAGTGAAGTCCGGGGGCCTGTCAATGAGCAGTTCTTC,CASSEVRGPVNEQFF
few,TRBV6-5,TRBJ2-6,-,TGTGCCAGCATGAGCTCTGGGGCCAACGTCCTGACTTTC,CASMSSGANVLTF
few,TRBV6-6,TRBJ2-5,-,TGTGCCAGCAGTGGATTTAACTGGGAGACCCAGTACTTC,CASSGFNWETQYF
-,TRBV16,TRBJ2-7,-,TGTGCCAGCAGCCAATCTGCAGGGTCCGACGAGCAGTACTTC,CASSQSAGSDEQYF
few,TRBV9,TRBJ2-2,-,TGTGCCAGCAACACGGGACCCTACAAAGACGGGGAGCTGTTTTTT,CASNTGPYKDGELFF
many,TRBV6-5,TRBJ1-2,-,TGTGCCAGCAGTTCCCAGCAGAGAAACTATGGCTACACCTTC,CASSSQQRNYGYTF
few,TRBV28,TRBJ2-3,-,TGTGCCAGCAGTTCTTGGGACCTGAGGGGAGATACGCAGTATTTT,CASSSWDLRGDTQYF
few,TRBV7-2,TRBJ2-5,-,TGTGCCAGCAGCATCAGGGGGGCTAGCCGAGAGACCCAGTACTTC,CASSIRGASRETQYF
-,TRBV2,TRBJ2-5,TRBD2,TGTGCCAGCACCCCGCCCCTAGCGGGATTGAGTAAGACCCAGTACTTC,CASTPPLAGLSKTQYF
many,TRBV7-9,TRBJ2-6,TRBD1,TGTGCCAGCAGCTTTCCGAGACAGGGAGCGGCTGGGGCCAACGTCCTGACTTTC,CASSFPRQGAAGANVLTF
-,TRBV11-2,TRBJ2-1,-,TGTGCCAGCAGCAAGGGTACGGGGCGTGTCGATGAGCAGTTCTTC,CASSKGTGRVDEQFF
-,TRBV15,TRBJ1-4,-,TGTGCCACCAGCAGCGGAATCACTGAAAAACTGTTTTTT,CATSSGITEKLFF
-,TRBV5-1,TRBJ1-3,-,TGCGCCAGCAGCTTGGGGCACGTACCATCTGGAAACACCATATATTTT,CASSLGHVPSGNTIYF
-,TRBV18,TRBJ2-2,-,TGTGCCAGCTCAGGGGACATTTGGAACACCGGGGAGCTGTTTTTT,CASSGDIWNTGELFF
few,TRBV7-9,TRBJ2-3,-,TGTGCCAGCAGCTCGGCCAGAGATACGCAGTATTTT,CASSSARDTQYF
-,TRBV27,TRBJ2-3,TRBD2,TGTGCCAGTTGGGCGGGCGGGAGATTAACAGATACGCAGTATTTT,CASWAGGRLTDTQYF
few,TRBV4-2,TRBJ2-1,-,TGTGCCAGCAGCGATCCGGGACCGAGCTCCTACAATGAGCAGTTCTTC,CASSDPGPSSYNEQFF
-,TRBV15,TRBJ2-3,-,TGTGCCACCAGCAGGGAAGTTCAACTCAGCACAGATACGCAGTATTTT,CATSREVQLSTDTQYF
-,TRBV4-3,TRBJ2-6,-,TGCGCCAGCAGCCAAGAAGGACCCCCCCACTGGGCCGGGGCCAACGTCCTGACTTTC,CASSQEGPPHWAGANVLTF
-,TRBV9,TRBJ2-3,TRBD2,TGTGCCAGCAGCGTTAGCGGGAGATCAGATACGCAGTATTTT,CASSVSGRSDTQYF
-,TRBV27,TRBJ2-1,TRBD2,TGTGCCAGCAGTACCACCCGACTAGCGGAGCAGTTCTTC,CASSTTRLAEQFF
few,TRBV20-1,TRBJ2-1,-,TGCAGTGCCCCCTCCTACAATGAGCAGTTCTTC,CSAPSYNEQFF
-,TRBV5-1,TRBJ2-7,TRBD2,TGCGCCAGCATAGGACTAGCGGCCTCCTACGAGCAGTACTTC,CASIGLAASYEQYF
few,TRBV4-1,TRBJ1-4,-,TGCGCCAGCAGCCAGATCGGGACGGGAGATGAAAAACTGTTTTTT,CASSQIGTGDEKLFF